This TCR beta chain was documented in a study of T cells in localized non-small cell lung cancer. Study-wide points: The highest T cell clonality was in uninvolved adjacent lung, above tumor. A median approximately 57 of the top 100 tumor clones appeared in adjacent lung. Heterogeneity remains possible, as sequencing covered one tumor region only.

Here immunoSEQ multiplex PCR was the method, and the copy in TCRdb shows in-frame clones only, minus some. The data hold over 45,000 clones, with around 84% observed a single time. To note about this clone: Its antigen is unidentified.

This CDR3 is 15 amino acids long. Germline-derived CDR1 and CDR2 are MNHEY and SVGAGI. The junction had 6 bases not matched to a gene; V was cut back by 5 bases and J by 7 bases. The chain couples TRBV6-5 to TRBJ2-1; 12 positions agree with TRBD2. The sample consisted of PBMCs, taken before any cancer treatment. This receptor was obtained from a female donor with stage II lung adenocarcinoma. This CDR3 is CASSLTSGGWNEQFF. The CDR3 DNA follows: TGTGCCAGCAGTCTAACTAGCGGGGGGTGGAATGAGCAGTTCTTC.